This TCR beta chain appears in the sequencing data of a study of cytomegalovirus exposure and HLA in healthy donors. Whole-study findings and limits: Equally common other TCR beta chains were less clonally expanded than HLA-associated ones, a later analysis found. For TCR beta chains, V- and J-gene trimming was later linked to a missense DCLRE1C variant.

Note on this clone: Its antigen is unknown.

The study sampled nominally healthy donors, though unrecorded immune exposures were likely. Primers: 60 Vbeta forward and 13 Jbeta reverse. Assay: immunoSEQ multiplex PCR; the TCRdb copy retains only in-frame clones and omits some. The sample has approximately 190,000 clones; approximately 88% are singletons. Sequencing was done on a sample of PBMCs. The source is a boy aged 5-17 years in good health and CMV-seronegative.

DNA of the CDR3: TGTGCCAGTAGTAAGGGGTTCGGGACAGGGGAGTACGATCAGCCCCAGCATTTT. This gives the protein CASSKGFGTGEYDQPQHF. The V gene is TRBV19, the J gene TRBJ1-5; 10 nucleotides match TRBD1. J gave up 5 bases and V 4 bases, and 14 bases lay outside the gene matches. The germline V gene has CDR1 LNHDA and CDR2 SQIVND (reference sequence). This CDR3 has 18 residues.